This T cell receptor (beta chain) originates from a study of pediatric ulcerative colitis. Study conclusions and caveats: A couple of rectal clonotypes were found only in ulcerative colitis patients, all of them. Acute severe colitis showed lower rectal diversity from clonal expansions.

V was shortened by 7 bases and J by 0 bases, with 8 bases between the two germline ends. The CDR3 is made up of 13 amino acids. Germline loops: CDR1 SNHLY, CDR2 FYNNEI. The blood sample was taken during the colonoscopy visit. Details on this clone: Its antigen remains unknown.

This was a survey-level run. Data came from immunoSEQ multiplex PCR; TCRdb stores just in-frame clones and leaves some out. The sample contains approximately 60,000 clones, 80% to 90% of which appear only once. Sequenced material: blood. The sequence was collected from a boy between 5 and 17 years old with severe ulcerative colitis. The V call is TRBV2, the J call TRBJ2-3, with D perhaps TRBD2 (5 bases). The CDR3 region is CASNAGSTDTQYF. CDR3 DNA sequence: TGTGCCAGCAACGCGGGCAGCACAGATACGCAGTATTTT.